This TCR beta chain was recovered during a study of blood T cell repertoires in COVID-19. The overall study: Donors in the United States, Italy and Spain gave samples during acute or convalescent COVID-19. T cells, B-cell-depleted T cells, or PBMCs provided the cDNA or gDNA that served as material.

The authors' processing: Using reference gene primer amplification, nucleated cell counts were estimated. Some clones are missing from TCRdb's copy, which holds only in-frame ones; the method was immunoSEQ multiplex PCR. V, J and clone size were drawn from that table, and D and trimming were deduced from the DNA. Found here are 70,000 to 85,000 clones, around 93% of them singletons; the top ten hold approximately 4.8%. The sample was peripheral blood. This sequence originates from an older woman with active COVID-19.

In DNA, the CDR3 is TGTGCCAGCAGTCAGGGACTAGCGGGGACCGGGACCCAGTACTTC. Its protein product is CASSQGLAGTGTQYF. J is TRBJ2-5 and V is TRBV6-5; 13 bases line up with TRBD2. The germline V gene encodes CDR1 MNHEY and CDR2 SVGAGI. This CDR3 is 15 amino acids long. V lost 5 bases, J lost 7 bases, and 7 bases stayed unmatched.